This T cell receptor beta chain is drawn from a study of T cell responses to AZD1222 COVID-19 vaccine. The CDR3 is made up of 16 amino acids. Trimming cost V 6 bases and J 2 bases; bases outside gene matches: 7. Germline V gene data show CDR1 as SNHLY and CDR2 as FYNNEI. The table came from immunoSEQ multiplex PCR; TCRdb's copy has only in-frame clones and leaves some out. The sample holds 110,000 or so clones, around 93% seen once. The source is an adult in good health. Sample: peripheral blood, taken on day 0 of AZD1222 vaccination. This chain joins TRBV2 and TRBJ2-5, with 12 bases matching TRBD2. CDR3 region: CASSPGLAGPQETQYF. DNA for the CDR3: TGTGCCAGCAGCCCCGGACTAGCGGGACCTCAAGAGACCCAGTACTTC.